The present TCR beta chain was sequenced within a study of blood T cell repertoires in COVID-19. About the study: Acute and convalescent COVID-19 specimens originated in the United States, Italy and Spain. From T cells, B-cell-depleted T cells, or PBMCs came the material, which was cDNA or gDNA.

Under the authors' procedure: Amplification from reference gene primers served as the basis for estimated nucleated cell counts. Only in-frame clones appear in the TCRdb table, and some are missing; sequencing was by immunoSEQ multiplex PCR. V and J calls and clone size are those listed in that table; D and trimming were worked out from the DNA. The table includes 150,000 to 200,000 clones, 90% detected once. V was pared by 5 bases and J by 0 bases, with 5 bases between. Germline CDR1 is LGHNT and CDR2 is FRNRAP. The length of the CDR3 is 13 residues. The chain combines TRBV12-5 with TRBJ1-5; no clear D. The sequenced sample consisted of peripheral blood. The TCR was taken from a man between 60 and 75 years old with active or convalescent COVID-19. DNA for the CDR3: TGTGCTAGTGGTGTCTATAGCAATCAGCCCCAGCATTTT. Translated, it gives CASGVYSNQPQHF.